Described below is a single T cell receptor (beta chain) sequence and its context. Its antigen is not known. The data were produced by immunoSEQ multiplex PCR, yet TCRdb's version contains in-frame clones alone and is incomplete. The repertoire has some 90,000 clones, roughly nine tenths of them found once; the top ten carry roughly 3.5%. The data were taken from a study of OX40 agonist ivuxolimab in advanced cancers. On the study more broadly: Three patients had partial responses: one hepatocellular carcinoma, two cutaneous melanoma. Study-level findings and limits: Among the lowest peripheral clonal expansion occurred in 0.1-3.0 mg/kg partial responders. A proportion of nonresponders additionally exhibited low normalized T-cell clonal expansion. Circulating CD4+ and CD8+ T cells showed clonal expansion by week 6 at 0.1 to 3.0 mg/kg.

Germline CDR1 reads SGHRS; CDR2 reads YFSETQ. The trim removed 9 bases at V and 9 bases at J, leaving 5 bases unmatched. CDR3 length: 11 amino acids. The TCR originated in an adult with an advanced solid tumor such as melanoma, head and neck, liver or kidney cancer. V gene TRBV5-1 combines with J gene TRBJ2-1; TRBD1 matches 8 bases. Sequenced material: CD4+ or CD8+ T cells sorted from blood, taken in a trial of the OX40 agonist ivuxolimab. Written as DNA, the CDR3 is TGCGCCATTGCGGACAGGGCTGAGCAGTTCTTC. It codes for CAIADRAEQFF.